One and the same sample provided the 11 T cell receptor beta chains below, sequenced in a study of CD8 T cells in Susac syndrome. With random hexamers, reverse transcription was performed on roughly 0.45 to 1 ug of RNA. TCRdb passed the immunoSEQ multiplex PCR reads through MiXCR, listing each CDR3 protein once. The top ten hold 0.1% of the sample, which has some 250,000 distinct CDR3 sequences, almost 97% seen once. The sequenced material came from CD4+ T cells from PBMCs. These receptors were obtained from a human donor with Susac syndrome.

This clonotype was found once. The chain is built from TRBV18 and TRBJ2-2; D not resolved. Trimming left V 6 bases short and J 7 bases short, with 18 bases between. There are 15 residues in the CDR3. Germline V gene sequence: CDR1 KGHSH, CDR2 LQKENI. The CDR3 loop reads CASSLRTRNDGELFF. The CDR3, as DNA: TGTGCCAGCTCTCTGCGGACCCGCAACGACGGGGAGCTGTTTTTT.

Only one count was recorded for this clonotype. This rearrangement joins TRBV9 to TRBJ2-3; 12 nucleotides agree with TRBD2. V shed 3 bases, J shed 3 bases, and the junction held 2 bases outside the gene matches. This CDR3 comprises 15 residues. Germline V gives CDR1 SGDLS, CDR2 YYNGEE. Here the CDR3 DNA reads TGTGCCAGCAGCGGCACTAGCGGGGGGACAGATACGCAGTATTTT. Protein: CASSGTSGGTDTQYF.

The V gene is TRBV30, the J gene TRBJ1-5; D gene unclear. Germline loops: CDR1 GTSNPN, CDR2 SVGIG (reference sequence). V was cut by 1 base and J by 3 bases, with 13 bases left in between. CDR3 length equals 15 residues. The CDR3 reads CAWSGTGPTNQPQHF. The CDR3 DNA reads as TGTGCCTGGAGTGGGACTGGACCTACCAATCAGCCCCAGCATTTT.

This clonotype showed up just a few times. Its ends do not fully match the called genes, so a read error is possible. The CDR3 DNA reads as TGTGCCAGCAGTTTAGGGACAGTAAACACTGAAGCTTTCTTT. Amino acids: CASSLGTVNTEAFF. The chain couples TRBV5-1 to TRBJ1-1; 7 bases map to TRBD1. This CDR3 is 14 amino acids long. Germline V CDR1 and CDR2: SGHRS, YFSETQ.

This chain uses TRBV20-1 with TRBJ2-5, with a tentative D call TRBD2 (6 bases). Per the germline V gene, CDR1 is DFQATT and CDR2 is SNEGSKA (reference sequence). Trimming cost V 4 bases and J 1 base, with 22 bases left between them. The CDR3 runs to 17 residues. Written as DNA, the CDR3 is TGCAGTGCTACTATGTGGGTAGCGGCCCAGCTCCAAGAGACCCAGTACTTC. This codes for CSATMWVAAQLQETQYF.

The chain links TRBV20-1 to TRBJ1-5; D uncertain. From germline, CDR1 is DFQATT and CDR2 SNEGSKA (reference sequence). The CDR3 consists of 12 residues. Trimming removed 6 bases at V and 3 bases at J, with 9 bases between. CDR3 in amino acids: CSAPNHNQPQHF. CDR3 nucleotide sequence: TGCAGTGCCCCAAACCACAATCAGCCCCAGCATTTT.

This clonotype was recorded only once. The gene calls are TRBV18 and TRBJ2-6; 7 bases match TRBD1. Germline V gene lookup returns CDR1 KGHSH and CDR2 LQKENI. With V trimmed by 6 bases and J by 4 bases, 18 bases remained unmatched. The CDR3 sequence is 19 residues long. Here the CDR3 DNA reads TGTGCCAGCTCCCAACTCATGGGGACAGCTGATTCCGGGGCCAACGTCCTGACTTTC. Translated, it gives CASSQLMGTADSGANVLTF.

V and J are TRBV4-1 and TRBJ1-5; D perhaps matches TRBD1 (5 bases). V lost 2 bases and J lost 4, with 12 bases in between. The CDR3 totals 15 residues. Germline CDR1 is MGHRA and CDR2 is YSYEKL. CDR3: CASSQMFRENQPQHF. The DNA of the CDR3 is TGCGCCAGCAGCCAAATGTTCAGGGAGAATCAGCCCCAGCATTTT.

This clonotype came up once. This chain connects TRBV30 to TRBJ2-4; 7 bases fit TRBD1. The CDR3 is made up of 17 amino acids. With 0 bases clipped from V and 0 bases from J, the junction kept 8 bases outside the gene matches. Germline V lookup: CDR1 GTSNPN, CDR2 SVGIG (reference sequence). The DNA for the CDR3 is TGTGCCTGGAGTGTAGACAGGGCGCGCGGAGCCAAAAACATTCAGTACTTC. It encodes CAWSVDRARGAKNIQYF.

J is TRBJ2-3 and V is TRBV20-1; 7 bases fit TRBD1. From germline, CDR1 is DFQATT and CDR2 SNEGSKA (reference sequence). The J segment lost 4 bases and the V segment lost 5 bases, leaving 0 bases of the junction unmatched. This CDR3 has 11 residues. For the CDR3, the DNA is TGCAGTGCTCAGGGGGCAGATACGCAGTATTTT. Protein: CSAQGADTQYF.

The gene calls are TRBV2 and TRBJ2-4, with D unclear. V was trimmed by 4 bases and J by 7 bases, leaving 8 bases between them. Germline values: CDR1 SNHLY, CDR2 FYNNEI. The CDR3 sequence is 12 residues long. The CDR3 DNA follows: TGTGCCAGCAGTGCCGACTCGAACATTCAGTACTTC. This sequence encodes CASSADSNIQYF.